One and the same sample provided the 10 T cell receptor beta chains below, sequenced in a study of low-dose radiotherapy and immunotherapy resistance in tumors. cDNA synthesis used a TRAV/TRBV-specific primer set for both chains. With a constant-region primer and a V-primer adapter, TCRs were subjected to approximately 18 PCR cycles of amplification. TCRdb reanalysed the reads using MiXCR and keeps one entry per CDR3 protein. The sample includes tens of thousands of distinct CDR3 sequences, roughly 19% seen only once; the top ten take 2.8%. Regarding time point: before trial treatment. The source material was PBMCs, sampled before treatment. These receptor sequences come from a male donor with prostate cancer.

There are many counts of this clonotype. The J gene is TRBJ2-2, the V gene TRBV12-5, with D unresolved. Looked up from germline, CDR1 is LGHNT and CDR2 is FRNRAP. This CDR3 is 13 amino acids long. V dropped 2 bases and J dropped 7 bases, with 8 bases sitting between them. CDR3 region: CASGLMPGGELFF. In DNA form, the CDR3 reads TGTGCTAGTGGTTTGATGCCAGGCGGGGAGCTGTTTTTT. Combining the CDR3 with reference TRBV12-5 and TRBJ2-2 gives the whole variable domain DARVTQTPRHKVTEMGQEVTMRCQPILGHNTVFWYRQTMMQGLELLAYFRNRAPLDDSGMPKDRFSAEMPDATLATLKIQPSEPRDSAVYFCASGLMPGGELFFGEGSRLTVL.

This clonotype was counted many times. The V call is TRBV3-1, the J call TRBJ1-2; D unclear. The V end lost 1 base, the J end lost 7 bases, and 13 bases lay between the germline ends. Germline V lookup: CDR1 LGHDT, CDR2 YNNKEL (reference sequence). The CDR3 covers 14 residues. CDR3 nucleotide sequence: TGTGCCAGCAGCCAAGTCCCAGAGGGCGGTGGCTACACCTTC. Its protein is CASSQVPEGGGYTF.

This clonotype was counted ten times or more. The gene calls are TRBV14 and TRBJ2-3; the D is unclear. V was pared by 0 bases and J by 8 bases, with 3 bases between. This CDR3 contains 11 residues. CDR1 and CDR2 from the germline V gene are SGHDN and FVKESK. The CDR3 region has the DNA TGTGCCAGCAGCCAAGATGTTACGCAGTATTTT. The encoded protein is CASSQDVTQYF.

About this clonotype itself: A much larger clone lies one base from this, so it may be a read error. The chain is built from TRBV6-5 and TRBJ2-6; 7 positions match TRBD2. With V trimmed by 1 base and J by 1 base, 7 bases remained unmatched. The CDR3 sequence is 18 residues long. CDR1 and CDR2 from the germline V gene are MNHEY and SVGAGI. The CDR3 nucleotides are TGTGCCAGCAGTTACTTTGCGGGGGAGCGATCTGGGGCCAACGTCCTGACTTTC. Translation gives CASSYFAGERSGANVLTF.

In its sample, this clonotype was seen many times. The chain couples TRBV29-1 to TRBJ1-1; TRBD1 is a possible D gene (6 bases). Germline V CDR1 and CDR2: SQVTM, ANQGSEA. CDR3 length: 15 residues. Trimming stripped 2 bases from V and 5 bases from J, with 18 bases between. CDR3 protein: CSVETLRQAGTEAFF. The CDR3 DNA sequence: TGCAGCGTTGAAACCCTTCGACAGGCCGGGACTGAAGCTTTCTTT.

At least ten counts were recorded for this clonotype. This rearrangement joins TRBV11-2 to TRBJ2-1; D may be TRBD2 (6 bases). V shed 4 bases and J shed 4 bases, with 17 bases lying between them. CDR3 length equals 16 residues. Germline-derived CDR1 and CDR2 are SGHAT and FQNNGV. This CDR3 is CASSSWPAGQYNEQFF. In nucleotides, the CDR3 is TGTGCCAGCAGCTCATGGCCGGCGGGGCAATACAATGAGCAGTTCTTC.

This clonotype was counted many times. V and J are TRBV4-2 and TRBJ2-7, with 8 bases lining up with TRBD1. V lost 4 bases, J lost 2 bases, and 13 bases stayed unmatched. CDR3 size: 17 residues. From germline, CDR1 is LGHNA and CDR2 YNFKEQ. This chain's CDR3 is CASSRRGGQGAAYEQYF. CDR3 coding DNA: TGTGCCAGCAGCCGAAGAGGAGGGCAGGGGGCGGCCTACGAGCAGTACTTC.

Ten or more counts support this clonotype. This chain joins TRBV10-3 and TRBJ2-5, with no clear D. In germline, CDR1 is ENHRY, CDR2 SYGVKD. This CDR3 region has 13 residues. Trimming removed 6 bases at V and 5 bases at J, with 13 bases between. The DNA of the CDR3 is TGTGCCATCAGCGGCTCCCCTTGGGAGACCCAGTACTTC. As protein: CAISGSPWETQYF.

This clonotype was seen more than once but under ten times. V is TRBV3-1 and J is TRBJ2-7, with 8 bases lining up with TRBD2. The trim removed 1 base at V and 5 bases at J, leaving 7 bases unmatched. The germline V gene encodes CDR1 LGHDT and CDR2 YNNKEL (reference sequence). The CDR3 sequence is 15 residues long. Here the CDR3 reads CASSQGPGGENEQYF. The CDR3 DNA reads TGTGCCAGCAGCCAAGGACCCGGGGGGGAGAACGAGCAGTACTTC.

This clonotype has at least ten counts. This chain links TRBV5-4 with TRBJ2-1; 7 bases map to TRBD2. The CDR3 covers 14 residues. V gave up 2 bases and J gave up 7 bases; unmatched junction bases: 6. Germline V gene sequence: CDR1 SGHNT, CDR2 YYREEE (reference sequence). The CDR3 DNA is TGTGCCAGCAGCTTAGACCTAGCGGTTAATGAGCAGTTCTTC. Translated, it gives CASSLDLAVNEQFF.